This T cell receptor beta chain comes out of a study of PD-L1 blockade in urothelial cancer. Across the study: Most patients, about nine tenths of the roughly 30, were males with bladder-origin cancer. Investigators checked blood 3 weeks (second dose) and 6 weeks after treatment start.

Indicated time point: pretreatment peripheral blood. Trimming at V came to 0 bases and at J to 5 bases, leaving 3 bases not matched to a gene. The germline CDR1 and CDR2 sequences are SGHRS and YFSETQ. The CDR3 length is 15 residues. Data came from immunoSEQ multiplex PCR; TCRdb stores just in-frame clones and leaves some out. Counted here are approximately 100,000 clones, around 92% occurring once; the ten biggest clones make up about 0.89%. V gene TRBV5-1 combines with J gene TRBJ2-1; 9 bases are shared with TRBD2. The source was PBMCs, collected around atezolizumab (anti-PD-L1) treatment. This receptor was identified in a woman aged 80 or older with urothelial cancer. The CDR3 sequence is CASSLVAGGNNEQFF. CDR3 coding DNA: TGCGCCAGCAGCTTGGTGGCGGGAGGGAACAATGAGCAGTTCTTC.